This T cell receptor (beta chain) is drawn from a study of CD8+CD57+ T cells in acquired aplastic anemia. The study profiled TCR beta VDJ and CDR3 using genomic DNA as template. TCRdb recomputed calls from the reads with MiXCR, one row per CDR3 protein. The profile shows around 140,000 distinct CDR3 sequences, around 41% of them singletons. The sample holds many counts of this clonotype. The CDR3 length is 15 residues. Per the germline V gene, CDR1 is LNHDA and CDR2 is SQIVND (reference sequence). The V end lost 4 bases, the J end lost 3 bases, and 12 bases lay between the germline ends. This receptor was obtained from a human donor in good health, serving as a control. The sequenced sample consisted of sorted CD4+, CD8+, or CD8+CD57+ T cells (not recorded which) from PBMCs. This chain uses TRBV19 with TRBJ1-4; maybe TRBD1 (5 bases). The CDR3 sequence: CASSSSGSPNEKLFF. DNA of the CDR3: TGTGCCAGTAGTAGCTCAGGGTCACCTAATGAAAAACTGTTTTTT.